The 16 T cell receptor beta chains presented below share a single source sample, sequenced in a study of T-cell memory formation after mild COVID-19. MiXCR, applied by TCRdb to the 5' RACE reads, yields one record per CDR3 protein. The sample carries 250,000 to 350,000 distinct CDR3 sequences, about 16% recorded once. Source material: PBMCs or a T cell subset sorted from them (not recorded which). These TCRs come from a man aged 18-30 years who had mild COVID-19 (a few samples of this study predate the infection). Cell type and time point are not known.

V usage is TRBV29-1 and J usage is TRBJ1-2; 9 nucleotides line up with TRBD1. V lost 6 bases and J lost 10; bases outside the gene matches: 12. The CDR3 has 13 amino acids. Germline values: CDR1 SQVTM, CDR2 ANQGSEA. CDR3 loop: CSVTGTGQAVYTF. The CDR3 DNA reads as TGCAGCGTGACCGGGACAGGGCAGGCTGTCTACACCTTC. The full variable domain, completed using reference TRBV29-1 and TRBJ1-2, is SAVISQKPSRDICQRGTSLTIQCQVDSQVTMMFWYRQQPGQSLTLIATANQGSEATYESGFVIDKFPISRPNLTFSTLTVSNMSPEDSSIYLCSVTGTGQAVYTFGSGTRLTVV.

The chain combines TRBV5-5 with TRBJ2-1; TRBD1 matches 7 bases. Unmatched junction bases numbered 2, after V lost 2 bases and J lost 6 bases. The CDR3 is 13 residues long. Germline CDR1 and CDR2: SGHKS and YYEKEE (reference sequence). The CDR3 protein is CASSFDRVNEQFF. CDR3 sequence (DNA): TGTGCCAGCAGCTTCGACAGGGTCAATGAGCAGTTCTTC.

Only a few counts were recorded for this clonotype. V is TRBV3-1 and J is TRBJ2-1; D not resolved. Trimming removed 0 bases at V and 7 bases at J, with 10 bases between. CDR3 length: 14 residues. Germline assignment: CDR1 LGHDT and CDR2 YNNKEL (reference sequence). CDR3 DNA: TGTGCCAGCAGCCAAGATGCGGTGGTGAATGAGCAGTTCTTC. It encodes CASSQDAVVNEQFF.

This clonotype was seen a handful of times. The chain employs TRBV9 and TRBJ1-2; D remains ambiguous. Germline values: CDR1 SGDLS, CDR2 YYNGEE. This CDR3 has 17 residues. Trimming shortened V by 0 bases and J by 8 bases, and 23 bases separated the two germline ends. This CDR3 is CASSVDIDTGIPEGYTF. DNA for the CDR3: TGTGCCAGCAGCGTAGATATCGATACGGGGATTCCTGAGGGCTACACCTTC.

This clonotype was seen a few times. The CDR3 sequence is CASSLTASVTYEQYF. The CDR3 nucleotides are TGTGCCAGCAGCTTAACGGCTAGCGTGACCTACGAGCAGTACTTC. V usage is TRBV7-2 and J usage is TRBJ2-7, with a possible D match to TRBD2 (6 bases). The CDR3 is made up of 15 amino acids. CDR1 SGHTA and CDR2 FQGNSA come from the germline V gene. V gave up 2 bases and J gave up 2 bases, with 13 bases separating them.

J is TRBJ1-2 and V is TRBV4-3; a possible D gene is TRBD1 (6 bases). The CDR3 has 13 residues. V was shortened by 5 bases and J by 8 bases, with 15 bases between the two germline ends. Germline V gene sequence: CDR1 LGHNA, CDR2 YSLEER. This CDR3 is CASSTVAGEGYTF. The CDR3 region has the DNA TGCGCCAGCAGCACGGTAGCAGGGGAGGGCTACACCTTC.

The rearrangement links TRBV20-1 to TRBJ2-7; TRBD1 matches 7 bases. J lost 0 bases, V lost 6 bases, and 5 bases had no gene match. CDR3 length: 13 residues. CDR1 is DFQATT and CDR2 is SNEGSKA in the germline V gene (reference sequence). CDR3 amino acids: CSAVRGFSYEQYF. CDR3 DNA: TGCAGTGCGGTCAGGGGGTTCTCCTACGAGCAGTACTTC.

This sequence joins TRBV4-2 and TRBJ2-1; maybe TRBD2 (6 bases). V lost 2 bases, J lost 6 bases, and 14 bases lay in between. The CDR3 has 15 residues. Germline V gene lookup returns CDR1 LGHNA and CDR2 YNFKEQ. The CDR3 DNA sequence: TGTGCCAGCAGCCAATTCTCTACTAGCAGCAATGAGCAGTTCTTC. Translation gives CASSQFSTSSNEQFF.

The chain combines TRBV4-3 with TRBJ1-6; TRBD1 aligns across 8 bases. The CDR3 extends over 17 amino acids. Germline CDR1 and CDR2: LGHNA and YSLEER. J gave up 5 bases and V 0 bases, and 6 bases lay outside the gene matches. The CDR3 is CASSQDSGGRNNSPLHF. CDR3 in DNA: TGCGCCAGCAGCCAAGATTCAGGGGGCCGGAATAATTCACCCCTCCACTTT.

The CDR3: CASSNRSTDTQYF. Here the CDR3 DNA reads TGTGCCAGCAGTAACAGGAGCACAGATACGCAGTATTTT. The chain uses TRBV5-4 and TRBJ2-3; TRBD1 might be the D (5 bases). CDR3 length: 13 amino acids. The germline V gene encodes CDR1 SGHNT and CDR2 YYREEE (reference sequence). Trimming left V 5 bases short and J 0 bases short, with 7 bases between. Filled out from reference TRBV5-4 and TRBJ2-3, the complete variable domain reads ETGVTQSPTHLIKTRGQQVTLRCSSQSGHNTVSWYQQALGQGPQFIFQYYREEENGRGNFPPRFSGLQFPNYSSELNVNALELDDSALYLCASSNRSTDTQYFGPGTRLTVL.

The table lists this clonotype with a few counts. The V and J genes are TRBV7-2 and TRBJ2-6; D call uncertain. The CDR3 is 14 amino acids. Per the germline V gene, CDR1 is SGHTA and CDR2 is FQGNSA. Trimming shortened V by 4 bases and J by 3 bases, and 7 bases separated the two germline ends. This CDR3 is CASSSPNGANVLTF. DNA of the CDR3: TGTGCCAGCAGCTCTCCGAATGGGGCCAACGTCCTGACTTTC.

The chain links TRBV6-5 to TRBJ1-2; TRBD1 matches 8 bases. Germline V lookup: CDR1 MNHEY, CDR2 SVGAGI. The CDR3 has 15 amino acids. The J segment lost 6 bases and the V segment lost 2 bases, leaving 8 bases of the junction unmatched. The CDR3 DNA reads TGTGCCAGCAGTTACCGACAGGGGCCGGCGGATGGCTACACCTTC. Protein product: CASSYRQGPADGYTF.

This clonotype was seen only a few times. The gene calls are TRBV11-2 and TRBJ1-2; 7 bases line up with TRBD1. V lost 8 bases and J lost 2; bases outside the gene matches: 11. The CDR3 totals 15 residues. From germline, CDR1 is SGHAT and CDR2 FQNNGV. CDR3 residues: CASGPPWDRNYGYTF. The CDR3 coding sequence is TGTGCCAGCGGACCTCCTTGGGACAGAAACTATGGCTACACCTTC.

The rearrangement joins TRBV20-1 to TRBJ2-7, with 12 positions matching TRBD1. Trimming at V came to 7 bases and at J to 7 bases, leaving 8 bases not matched to a gene. Per the germline V gene, CDR1 is DFQATT and CDR2 is SNEGSKA (reference sequence). The CDR3 is made up of 13 amino acids. The CDR3 sequence is CSGSGQGAWEQYV. CDR3 sequence (DNA): TGCAGTGGCTCGGGACAGGGGGCTTGGGAGCAGTACGTC.

This clonotype was picked up a small number of times. The chain recombines TRBV5-1 with TRBJ2-4; D is possibly TRBD2 (5 bases). V was cut by 0 bases and J by 8 bases, with 12 bases left in between. The CDR3 has 14 amino acids. Germline values: CDR1 SGHRS, CDR2 YFSETQ. The CDR3: CASSLERTVDIQYF. The CDR3 DNA follows: TGCGCCAGCAGCTTGGAGCGGACGGTGGACATTCAGTACTTC.

The V gene is TRBV3-1, the J gene TRBJ2-7; D is perhaps TRBD1 (6 bases). The germline V gene encodes CDR1 LGHDT and CDR2 YNNKEL (reference sequence). V lost 4 bases, J lost 0 bases, and 13 bases lay in between. This CDR3 spans 15 amino acids. For the CDR3, the DNA is TGTGCCAGCAGCCTCGGGACAACTGACTCCTACGAGCAGTACTTC. Translation gives CASSLGTTDSYEQYF.